This TCR beta chain came from a study of shared clonotypes between healthy human individuals. Background on the study: Three CD4 naive, three CD4 memory, two CD8 naive and one CD8 memory plate were used per donor. Regarding the study as a whole: Only blood underwent sampling, and tissue repertoires likely differ. The naive CD4 repertoires of several donors were compared, and around 4.9% of clonotypes were shared.

CDR1 and CDR2 from the germline V gene are SQVTM and ANQGSEA. The V end was cut by 3 bases, the J end by 1 base, with 12 bases between. This CDR3 region has 14 residues. Regarding this clone: Its specificity is not known.

Profiled with immunoSEQ multiplex PCR; TCRdb holds only in-frame clones, not every one. The sample has a few million clones; over 90% are singletons. This sequence originates from a man between 18 and 29 years old in good health. Some clones in this sample may be carry-over from other donors' samples. Sequencing was carried out using naive CD4+ T cells from PBMCs. Subset meaning: CD45RA+ positively selected. The V and J genes are TRBV29-1 and TRBJ1-1; D call uncertain. This CDR3 reads CSVDNGGKNTEAFF. As DNA, the CDR3 is TGCAGCGTTGACAACGGAGGGAAGAACACTGAAGCTTTCTTT.